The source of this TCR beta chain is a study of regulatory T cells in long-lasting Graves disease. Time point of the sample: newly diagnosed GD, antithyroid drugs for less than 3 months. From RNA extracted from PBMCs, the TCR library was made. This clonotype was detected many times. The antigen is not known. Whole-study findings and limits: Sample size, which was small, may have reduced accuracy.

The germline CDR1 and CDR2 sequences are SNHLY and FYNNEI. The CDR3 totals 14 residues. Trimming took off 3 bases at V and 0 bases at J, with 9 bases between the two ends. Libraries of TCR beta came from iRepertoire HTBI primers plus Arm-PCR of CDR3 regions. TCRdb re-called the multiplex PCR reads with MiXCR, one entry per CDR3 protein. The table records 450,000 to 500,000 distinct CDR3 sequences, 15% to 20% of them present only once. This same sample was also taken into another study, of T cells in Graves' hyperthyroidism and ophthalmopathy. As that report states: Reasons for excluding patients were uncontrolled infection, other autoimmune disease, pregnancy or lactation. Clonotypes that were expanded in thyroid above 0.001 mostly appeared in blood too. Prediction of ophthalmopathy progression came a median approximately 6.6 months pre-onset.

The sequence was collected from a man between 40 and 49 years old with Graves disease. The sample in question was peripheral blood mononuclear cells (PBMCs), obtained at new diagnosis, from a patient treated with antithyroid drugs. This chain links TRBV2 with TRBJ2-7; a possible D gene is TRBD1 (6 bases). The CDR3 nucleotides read TGTGCCAGCAGTGAGGGGACATACTCCTACGAGCAGTACTTC. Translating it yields CASSEGTYSYEQYF.